This T cell receptor (beta chain) comes out of a study of T cell responses to AZD1222 COVID-19 vaccine. General study results and limits: Baseline serostatus was positive in only a handful of AZD1222 recipients. Without day 14 samples, only post-peak T cell repertoires were studied.

Only in-frame clones appear in the TCRdb table, and some are missing; sequencing was by immunoSEQ multiplex PCR. Of roughly 190,000 clones detected, about 89% appear once; the ten largest clones hold under 2%. Pooled together were second doses at about 4 or about 12 weeks. The CDR3 has 17 residues. The germline gives CDR1 SGHTA, CDR2 FQGTGA. J gave up 0 bases and V 1 base, and 5 bases lay outside the gene matches. Points on this clone: The target antigen is unknown.

The TCR comes from an adult who received the AZD1222 COVID-19 vaccine. The chain carries TRBV7-3 and TRBJ2-3, with 9 bases aligning to TRBD2. The sample in question was peripheral blood, obtained 28 days after the second AZD1222 dose. The CDR3 region has the DNA TGTGCCAGCAGCTTAAGCCCGACTAGCGGAAGCACAGATACGCAGTATTTT. This codes for CASSLSPTSGSTDTQYF.